The clone carrying this T cell receptor beta chain has a handful of counts. Its antigen remains unknown. The data stem from a study of identical twins. Whole-study findings and limits: Fewer insertions marked abundant cord blood beta clonotypes; young adult naive trended weakly, memory not at all.

Each CDR3 protein is one row after TCRdb ran MiXCR on the 5' RACE reads. This sample has a few hundred thousand distinct CDR3 sequences, with approximately 10% found just once. The trim removed 4 bases at V and 4 bases at J, leaving 8 bases unmatched. Per the germline V gene, CDR1 is LGHNA and CDR2 is YNFKEQ. This CDR3 comprises 16 residues. Healthy Caucasian individuals made up all the donors. These data were likewise used in another study, on yellow fever vaccine responses in identical twins. From that paper: Twins' T cell vaccine responses reportedly looked partly convergent, partly personalized.

Sequencing was carried out using PBMCs. This receptor was taken from a woman younger than 35 in good health. The chain has TRBV4-2 and TRBJ2-3, with 10 bases matching TRBD2. CDR3 DNA: TGTGCCAGCAGCCCCAGCCTAGCGGGAGTGGCAGATACGCAGTATTTT. Its protein is CASSPSLAGVADTQYF.